Below, 24 T cell receptor beta chains from the same sample are listed, as sequenced in a study of cytomegalovirus exposure and HLA in healthy donors. Primers for the PCR totalled 60 Vbeta and 13 Jbeta. Using immunoSEQ multiplex PCR, the repertoire was profiled, and TCRdb retains in-frame clones only, with some absent. The sample carries under 300,000 clones, about 66% recorded once. Sequencing input: PBMCs. Receptor source: a female donor in good health and CMV-seronegative.

V is TRBV6-1 and J is TRBJ1-2; weak D call: TRBD1 (6 bases). Germline CDR1 and CDR2: MNHNS and SASEGT. CDR3 length equals 12 residues. Trimming shortened V by 4 bases and J by 7 bases, and 10 bases separated the two germline ends. The CDR3 region is CASSGQATGYTF. The DNA of the CDR3 is TGTGCCAGCAGTGGACAGGCGACTGGCTACACCTTC.

This clone showed up just once. The rearrangement uses TRBV7-9 and TRBJ2-3, with 10 bases that match TRBD2. Germline V CDR1 and CDR2: SEHNR, FQNEAQ (reference sequence). The V and J ends lost 5 bases and 2 bases, in that order; junction bases with no gene match: 7. CDR3 length: 16 residues. CDR3 sequence: CASSPGTSAITDTQYF. DNA of the CDR3: TGTGCCAGCAGCCCCGGGACTAGCGCCATCACAGATACGCAGTATTTT.

In its sample, this clone was seen a few times. This specimen includes other DNA sequences encoding the same CDR3. The rearrangement links TRBV7-2 to TRBJ2-1, with D unclear. The V end was cut by 2 bases, the J end by 5 bases, with 4 bases between. The CDR3 contains 12 residues. Germline V gene lookup returns CDR1 SGHTA and CDR2 FQGNSA. The CDR3, as DNA: TGTGCCAGCAGCTTACGGGACAATGAGCAGTTCTTC. It codes for CASSLRDNEQFF.

Details on this clone: Compared with germline, one end of the junction differs, possibly owing to a read error. The chain couples TRBV7-9 to TRBJ2-7; weak D call: TRBD2 (6 bases). Germline V gives CDR1 SEHNR, CDR2 FQNEAQ (reference sequence). The CDR3 has 12 residues. The DNA for the CDR3 is TGTTCCAGCAGCCCCTCGCGGGATGAGCAGTACTTC. As protein: CSSSPSRDEQYF.

This rearrangement joins TRBV11-2 to TRBJ2-1; 11 bases line up with TRBD2. Germline assignment: CDR1 SGHAT and CDR2 FQNNGV. The CDR3 contains 16 residues. V lost 0 bases and J lost 4; bases outside the gene matches: 2. The CDR3 sequence: CASSLDGTSGYNEQFF. For the CDR3, the DNA is TGTGCCAGCAGCTTAGACGGGACTAGCGGATACAATGAGCAGTTCTTC. Together with reference TRBV11-2 and TRBJ2-1, the CDR3 gives the full variable domain: EAGVAQSPRYKIIEKRQSVAFWCNPISGHATLYWYQQILGQGPKLLIQFQNNGVVDDSQLPKDRFSAERLKGVDSTLKIQPAKLEDSAVYLCASSLDGTSGYNEQFFGPGTRLTVL.

This chain joins TRBV27 and TRBJ1-2; 8 positions match TRBD1. Germline V gene data show CDR1 as MNHEY and CDR2 as SMNVEV (reference sequence). The V and J ends lost 4 bases and 8 bases, in that order; junction bases with no gene match: 6. The CDR3 has 13 amino acids. The CDR3 sequence: CASSSGQGPGYTF. The DNA for the CDR3 is TGTGCCAGCAGTTCCGGACAGGGCCCCGGCTACACCTTC.

The chain uses TRBV7-9 and TRBJ1-1; D not resolved. The CDR3 consists of 12 residues. Per the germline V gene, CDR1 is SEHNR and CDR2 is FQNEAQ (reference sequence). V lost 2 bases and J lost 5, with 6 bases in between. The CDR3 nucleotides read TGTGCCAGCAGCTTAACAGAGACTGAAGCTTTCTTT. Translated: CASSLTETEAFF.

The rearrangement links TRBV28 to TRBJ1-4, with no clear D. V lost 7 bases and J 0 bases, leaving 12 bases between the germline ends. CDR1 and CDR2 (germline): MDHEN, SYDVKM. This CDR3 spans 15 amino acids. In DNA, the CDR3 is TGTGCCAGCACCCCTGTTATTGCAACTAATGAAAAACTGTTTTTT. Its translation is CASTPVIATNEKLFF. The complete variable domain, with remaining parts taken from reference TRBV28 and TRBJ1-4, reads DVKVTQSSRYLVKRTGEKVFLECVQDMDHENMFWYRQDPGLGLRLIYFSYDVKMKEKGDIPEGYSVSREKKERFSLILESASTNQTSMYLCASTPVIATNEKLFFGSGTQLSVL.

V gene TRBV9 combines with J gene TRBJ2-3, with 8 bases identical to TRBD1. The CDR3 consists of 14 residues. V dropped 2 bases and J dropped 6; count of bases not matched to a gene: 5. CDR1 is SGDLS and CDR2 is YYNGEE in the germline V gene. The CDR3 DNA sequence: TGTGCCAGCAGCGTCCAGGGGGCCTCCGATACGCAGTATTTT. It translates to CASSVQGASDTQYF. The full variable domain, completed using reference TRBV9 and TRBJ2-3, is DSGVTQTPKHLITATGQRVTLRCSPRSGDLSVYWYQQSLDQGLQFLIQYYNGEERAKGNILERFSAQQFPDLHSELNLSSLELGDSALYFCASSVQGASDTQYFGPGTRLTVL.

The genes are TRBV4-1 and TRBJ2-1, with D perhaps matching TRBD2 (5 bases). Trimming pared 1 base from V and 4 bases from J, leaving 14 bases between. Germline loops: CDR1 MGHRA, CDR2 YSYEKL. This CDR3 spans 16 amino acids. This CDR3 is CASSQATATTYNEQFF. CDR3 bases: TGCGCCAGCAGCCAAGCTACAGCGACTACATACAATGAGCAGTTCTTC.

The rearrangement uses TRBV9 and TRBJ2-7, with unresolved D. Trimming shortened V by 2 bases and J by 0 bases, and 12 bases separated the two germline ends. The CDR3 runs 15 residues. Germline V gene data show CDR1 as SGDLS and CDR2 as YYNGEE. For the CDR3, the DNA is TGTGCCAGCAGCGTTTCCGGGTCCGCCTCCTACGAGCAGTACTTC. It translates to CASSVSGSASYEQYF.

The V call is TRBV5-1, the J call TRBJ1-1; D not resolved. The CDR3 sequence is 16 residues long. The V gene lost 0 bases and the J gene lost 0 bases, with 12 bases spanning the gap. Germline V gene sequence: CDR1 SGHRS, CDR2 YFSETQ. CDR3 DNA: TGCGCCAGCAGCTTGGAGGGTGGACTAATGAACACTGAAGCTTTCTTT. Translated, it gives CASSLEGGLMNTEAFF.

The V and J genes are TRBV28 and TRBJ1-3, with D possibly matching TRBD1 (6 bases). CDR1 and CDR2 from the germline V gene are MDHEN and SYDVKM. Between the trimmed V and J ends, which lost 4 bases and 5 bases, there was a span of 12 bases. The CDR3 loop spans 14 amino acids. CDR3 sequence reads: CASSSLQGRNTIYF. For the CDR3, the DNA is TGTGCCAGCAGTTCACTACAGGGTAGAAACACCATATATTTT.

The chain employs TRBV2 and TRBJ1-5; the D gene is possibly TRBD1 (5 bases). From germline, CDR1 is SNHLY and CDR2 FYNNEI. The CDR3 runs to 15 residues. Trimming stripped 5 bases from V and 10 bases from J, with 21 bases between. CDR3 bases: TGTGCCAGCAGTCCAGACAGCTTAAAATGGGGTCCCCAGCATTTT. This encodes CASSPDSLKWGPQHF.

V usage is TRBV11-2 and J usage is TRBJ2-5; 13 bases are shared with TRBD2. The CDR3 is 16 amino acids. The germline gives CDR1 SGHAT, CDR2 FQNNGV. J was trimmed by 5 bases and V by 5 bases; bases with no gene match: 8. DNA for the CDR3: TGTGCCAGCAGCCGTACGGGACTAGCGGGAACTGAGACCCAGTACTTC. It yields the protein CASSRTGLAGTETQYF.

V is TRBV6-5 and J is TRBJ2-7; possibly TRBD1 for D (6 bases). V was trimmed by 6 bases and J by 9 bases, leaving 12 bases between them. Germline CDR1 MNHEY, CDR2 SVGAGI. CDR3 size: 11 residues. CDR3 DNA sequence: TGTGCCAGCAGGGAACAGGGTGCGCAGTACTTC. Amino acid sequence: CASREQGAQYF.

A single count supports this clone. This chain joins TRBV2 and TRBJ2-2; 11 bases line up with TRBD2. The trim removed 6 bases at V and 5 bases at J, leaving 2 bases unmatched. The CDR3 is 14 residues long. Per the germline V gene, CDR1 is SNHLY and CDR2 is FYNNEI. CDR3 residues: CASRLAGDTGELFF. The CDR3 DNA follows: TGTGCCAGCAGACTAGCGGGAGATACCGGGGAGCTGTTTTTT.

This clone was observed once. The chain uses TRBV6-1 and TRBJ2-7, with D unresolved. The V gene's germline CDR1 is MNHNS and CDR2 SASEGT. CDR3 length: 11 amino acids. Trimming took 6 bases from V and 6 from J, leaving 9 bases between them. The CDR3 protein is CASRTAGEQYF. The CDR3, as DNA: TGTGCCAGCAGAACCGCAGGCGAGCAGTACTTC.

The gene calls are TRBV6-1 and TRBJ1-2; TRBD1 aligns across 7 bases. This CDR3 contains 13 residues. Germline CDR1 is MNHNS and CDR2 is SASEGT. V trimming: 7 bases; J trimming: 4 bases; junction bases outside the gene matches: 6. The DNA of the CDR3 is TGTGCCAGCATTCCGACAGGGACCTATGGCTACACCTTC. It encodes CASIPTGTYGYTF.

The rearrangement links TRBV5-1 to TRBJ2-3; D is perhaps TRBD1 (6 bases). Trimming took off 4 bases at V and 4 bases at J, with 10 bases between the two ends. Germline CDR1 is SGHRS and CDR2 is YFSETQ. The CDR3 spans 13 residues. Here the CDR3 DNA reads TGCGCCAGCAGCGTCTCAGGGGCAGATACGCAGTATTTT. Its translation: CASSVSGADTQYF.

This rearrangement joins TRBV6-5 to TRBJ2-5; D uncertain. Germline V lookup: CDR1 MNHEY, CDR2 SVGAGI. The CDR3 loop spans 14 amino acids. V was pared by 4 bases and J by 3 bases, with 12 bases between. The CDR3 region is CASSLQFAEETQYF. CDR3 nucleotide sequence: TGTGCCAGCAGTTTACAGTTCGCCGAAGAGACCCAGTACTTC.

The V and J genes are TRBV27 and TRBJ2-7, with TRBD1 as a possible D gene (5 bases). The CDR3 is made up of 13 amino acids. The V gene lost 6 bases and the J gene lost 1 base, with 10 bases spanning the gap. Germline values: CDR1 MNHEY, CDR2 SMNVEV (reference sequence). CDR3 protein: CASRGDGSYEQYF. CDR3 DNA: TGTGCCAGCAGAGGGGATGGGTCCTACGAGCAGTACTTC.

The gene calls are TRBV11-2 and TRBJ2-7; TRBD2 aligns across 7 bases. The germline CDR1 and CDR2 sequences are SGHAT and FQNNGV. The ends lost 1 base at V and 3 bases at J; junction bases unmatched: 6. This CDR3 region has 15 residues. The CDR3 sequence is CASSLVAGDDYEQYF. DNA for the CDR3: TGTGCCAGCAGCTTAGTGGCGGGAGACGACTACGAGCAGTACTTC.

The rearrangement uses TRBV4-2 and TRBJ1-5, with D possibly TRBD1 on 6 matching bases. Germline V CDR1 and CDR2: LGHNA, YNFKEQ. The CDR3 extends over 15 amino acids. V was pared by 0 bases and J by 9 bases, with 15 bases between. DNA of the CDR3: TGTGCCAGCAGCCAAGAAAGAGGGGGTTCGCGGCCCCAGCATTTT. The encoded protein is CASSQERGGSRPQHF.